Listed here is a single T cell receptor beta chain. As originally analysed: Reference gene primers were amplified, and this amplification served to estimate nucleated cell counts. The protocol was immunoSEQ multiplex PCR, while the TCRdb copy is restricted to in-frame clones and leaves out a portion. V, J and clone size derive from that table, while D and trimming were established from the DNA sequence. This sample has under 85,000 clones; around nine tenths occur once, and the top ten carry about 5.3%. The data derive from a study of blood T cell repertoires in COVID-19. As for the study in general: The samples span acute and convalescent COVID-19 from the United States, Italy and Spain. PBMCs, B-cell-depleted T cells, or T cells were the source of the cDNA or gDNA that made up the material.

V lost 5 bases and J lost 1, with 17 bases in between. Germline values: CDR1 MDHEN, CDR2 SYDVKM. CDR3 length equals 16 residues. The sequenced material came from peripheral blood. This chain connects TRBV28 to TRBJ1-2; D perhaps matches TRBD1 (5 bases). This TCR was sampled from a woman aged 80 or over with active or convalescent COVID-19. CDR3 in amino acids: CASSEGGAGLNYGYTF. As DNA, the CDR3 is TGTGCCAGCAGTGAAGGTGGGGCAGGCCTTAACTATGGCTACACCTTC.